A single sample is the source of the 15 T cell receptor beta chains below, sequenced in a study of graft-versus-host responses after intestinal transplantation (dated by TCRdb to 2020 to 2023). Library generation was performed with the immunoSEQ multiplex PCR assay. TCRdb mirrors the immuneACCESS table, restricted to in-frame sequences. Some clones are absent from its copies; in checked studies, under half trace to an unresolved V gene, and the reason for the others is unknown. For this sample the table gives 95,000 to 110,000 clones, of which 80% to 90% were detected only once. The ten largest clones represent roughly 0.71% of the sample. These TCRs are of unknown antigen specificity. The time point label for this specimen denotes: cells obtained before transplantation from donor or recipient. Sequencing was performed on unstimulated CD4+ T cells sorted from spleen or lymph node cells, taken before transplant. Receptors were obtained from a human donor who was the organ donor for an intestinal transplant.

The V and J genes are TRBV30 and TRBJ1-3; TRBD1 aligns across 10 bases. The CDR3 totals 13 residues. Germline V lookup: CDR1 GTSNPN, CDR2 SVGIG (reference sequence). The J segment lost 7 bases and the V segment lost 4 bases, leaving 4 bases of the junction unmatched. CDR3 nucleotide sequence: TGTGCCTGGATAGGGGACAGGGGCAACACCATATATTTT. It yields the protein CAWIGDRGNTIYF.

The chain employs TRBV16 and TRBJ1-5, with no clear D. The CDR3 runs 17 residues. Germline CDR1 KGHSY, CDR2 FQNENV. With 0 bases removed from V and 5 bases from J, the gap between germline ends came to 17 bases. CDR3 in amino acids: CASSQSYYVRYDQPQHF. In nucleotides, the CDR3 is TGTGCCAGCAGCCAATCATATTATGTCAGGTATGATCAGCCCCAGCATTTT.

This chain joins TRBV27 and TRBJ1-5; TRBD1 might be the D (5 bases). This CDR3 is built from 15 residues. CDR1 and CDR2 (germline): MNHEY, SMNVEV (reference sequence). V lost 3 bases and J lost 7, with 16 bases in between. The CDR3 loop reads CASSLWRGEKQPQHF. The CDR3 DNA is TGTGCCAGCAGTTTGTGGAGGGGTGAGAAGCAGCCCCAGCATTTT.

The chain uses TRBV30 and TRBJ1-2; 7 positions agree with TRBD1. Germline trimming cut 0 bases from V and 5 bases from J; bases unmatched to any gene: 9. Germline lookup yields CDR1 GTSNPN and CDR2 SVGIG (reference sequence). The CDR3 length is 15 residues. The CDR3 sequence is CAWSVIEGARYGYTF. The CDR3 DNA reads TGTGCCTGGAGTGTTATCGAGGGGGCCCGGTATGGCTACACCTTC.

Of note for this clone: Distinct nucleotide sequences in the sample also encode this CDR3. The rearrangement links TRBV5-4 to TRBJ1-1; D unresolved. Between the trimmed V and J ends, which lost 4 bases and 5 bases, there was a span of 15 bases. CDR1 and CDR2 from the germline V gene are SGHNT and YYREEE (reference sequence). This CDR3 has 14 amino acids. The CDR3 region has the DNA TGTGCCAGCAGCCTTGGACGTAGTGGGACTGAAGCTTTCTTT. Translating gives CASSLGRSGTEAFF.

This clone was seen a handful of times. This chain links TRBV6-1 with TRBJ2-1; either TRBD1 or TRBD2 may fit D (5 bases each). In germline, CDR1 is MNHNS, CDR2 SASEGT. V lost 4 bases and J lost 8, with 9 bases in between. The CDR3 has 12 amino acids. The CDR3 DNA is TGTGCCAGCAGTGGAAGGGGACATGAGCAGTTCTTC. Encoded protein: CASSGRGHEQFF.

The chain joins TRBV11-2 to TRBJ1-1; 7 bases align to TRBD1. V lost 0 bases and J lost 1; bases outside the gene matches: 2. The length of the CDR3 is 15 residues. CDR1 and CDR2 from the germline V gene are SGHAT and FQNNGV. The CDR3, as DNA: TGTGCCAGCAGCTTAGACAGGGGGGGGAACACTGAAGCTTTCTTT. Encoded protein: CASSLDRGGNTEAFF.

CDR3 protein: CASSQDGPLGGEQYF. The CDR3 DNA reads as TGCGCCAGCAGCCAAGATGGTCCTTTAGGAGGCGAGCAGTACTTC. The V call is TRBV4-1, the J call TRBJ2-5; a possible D gene is TRBD2 (5 bases). The end of the DNA fits TRBJ2-7 better, so the J call may be wrong. The CDR3 runs 15 residues. Germline assignment: CDR1 MGHRA and CDR2 YSYEKL.

As concerns this clone: The germline gene is not matched at one end of the junction; a read error may be the cause. The same CDR3 arises from other DNA sequences in this sample as well. The CDR3 region is CASSERTGGASDTQYF. The CDR3 DNA sequence: TGTGCCAGCAGCGAGCGGACAGGGGGCGCATCAGATACGCAGTACTTT. J is TRBJ2-3 and V is TRBV7-2, with 11 positions matching TRBD1. The CDR3 has 16 amino acids. CDR1 is SGHTA, CDR2 FQGNSA, per germline. The variable domain in full, completed from reference TRBV7-2 and TRBJ2-3, reads GAGVSQSPSNKVTEKGKDVELRCDPISGHTALYWYRQSLGQGLEFLIYFQGNSAPDKSGLPSDRFSAERTGGSVSTLTIQRTQQEDSAVYLCASSERTGGASDTQYFGPGTRLTVL.

The rearrangement uses TRBV19 and TRBJ2-1, with D perhaps assigned TRBD1 or TRBD2 (5 bases each). CDR1 LNHDA and CDR2 SQIVND come from the germline V gene (reference sequence). The CDR3 sequence is 14 residues long. Trimming stripped 3 bases from V and 5 bases from J, with 11 bases between. The CDR3 DNA is TGTGCCAGTAGTATGGGGCGGGTGAACAATGAGCAGTTCTTC. Protein sequence: CASSMGRVNNEQFF.

This rearrangement joins TRBV5-5 to TRBJ1-5, with TRBD1 matching 8 bases. Germline CDR1 reads SGHKS; CDR2 reads YYEKEE (reference sequence). The CDR3 covers 16 residues. V was clipped by 0 bases and J by 8 bases; unmatched bases: 10. The chain's CDR3 is CASSLALGTGSKPQHF. As DNA, the CDR3 is TGTGCCAGCAGCTTGGCCTTAGGGACAGGTAGTAAGCCCCAGCATTTT. Filled out from reference TRBV5-5 and TRBJ1-5, the complete variable domain reads DAGVTQSPTHLIKTRGQQVTLRCSPISGHKSVSWYQQVLGQGPQFIFQYYEKEERGRGNFPDRFSARQFPNYSSELNVNALLLGDSALYLCASSLALGTGSKPQHFGDGTRLSIL.

This CDR3 reads CASSGTGTRATEAFF. CDR3 nucleotide sequence: TGTGCCAGCAGCGGGACAGGGACTAGGGCCACTGAAGCTTTCTTT. V is TRBV25-1 and J is TRBJ1-1; 9 bases fit TRBD1. The CDR3 contains 15 residues. The junction had 9 bases not matched to a gene; V was cut back by 6 bases and J by 4 bases. Looked up from germline, CDR1 is MGHDK and CDR2 is SYGVNS.

The V gene is TRBV5-1, the J gene TRBJ2-3; 8 bases are shared with TRBD1. The CDR3 totals 15 residues. Trimming at V came to 4 bases and at J to 3 bases, leaving 7 bases not matched to a gene. CDR1 and CDR2 from the germline V gene are SGHRS and YFSETQ. CDR3 residues: CASSTRGLGTDTQYF. The CDR3 bases are TGCGCCAGCAGCACCAGGGGGCTAGGGACAGATACGCAGTATTTT.

The V and J genes are TRBV18 and TRBJ2-1; D is perhaps TRBD1 (6 bases). V was shortened by 6 bases and J by 0 bases, with 15 bases between the two germline ends. The CDR3 totals 16 residues. CDR1 is KGHSH, CDR2 LQKENI, per germline. The CDR3 sequence: CASSLQGPSSYNEQFF. CDR3 DNA sequence: TGTGCCAGCTCGCTGCAGGGGCCTAGCTCCTACAATGAGCAGTTCTTC.

The J gene is TRBJ2-5, the V gene TRBV28, with 8 bases matching TRBD1. Germline loops: CDR1 MDHEN, CDR2 SYDVKM. This CDR3 has 12 amino acids. V shed 10 bases, J shed 4 bases, and the junction held 5 bases outside the gene matches. CDR3 DNA: TGTGCCACCCGAGGACAGGGAGAGACCCAGTACTTC. Protein: CATRGQGETQYF. The entire variable domain, with the rest obtained from reference TRBV28 and TRBJ2-5, is as follows: DVKVTQSSRYLVKRTGEKVFLECVQDMDHENMFWYRQDPGLGLRLIYFSYDVKMKEKGDIPEGYSVSREKKERFSLILESASTNQTSMYLCATRGQGETQYFGPGTRLLVL.